This T cell receptor beta chain was recorded in a study of T cell changes during pregnancy in multiple sclerosis (dated 2019 in TCRdb). General notes on the study: The study examined how the T cell repertoire changed over the course of pregnancy in women with multiple sclerosis.

This clone was detected once. The antigen this receptor binds is unknown. Nothing much larger sits one base from this clone, and base qualities are not available. In the germline V gene, CDR1 corresponds to MGHDK and CDR2 to SYGVNS. The CDR3, from cysteine to phenylalanine, totals 15 residues. The entry retains the CDR3 DNA only, 45 bases that are in frame from base 1. Trimming removed 6 bases from V and 4 bases from J; the gene matches leave 12 bases unexplained. The method was the immunoSEQ multiplex PCR assay. TCRdb retrieved this table from immuneACCESS and kept in-frame rearrangements only. Not all clones are present; in checked studies, unresolved V genes account for under half, and no reason is known for the remainder. This sample is represented by around 80,000 clones; roughly 96% of them were singletons. Jointly, the top ten make up roughly 1.1% of the sample.

The V and J genes are TRBV25-1 and TRBJ2-7; 7 junctional bases match TRBD1. This material consisted of peripheral blood, taken in the second trimester of pregnancy. This TCR derives from a female donor with multiple sclerosis, enrolled in a pregnancy study. The CDR3 here reads CASSPAGQAIYEQYF. Read as DNA, the sequence is TGTGCCAGCAGCCCCGCAGGACAGGCGATATACGAGCAGTACTTC.